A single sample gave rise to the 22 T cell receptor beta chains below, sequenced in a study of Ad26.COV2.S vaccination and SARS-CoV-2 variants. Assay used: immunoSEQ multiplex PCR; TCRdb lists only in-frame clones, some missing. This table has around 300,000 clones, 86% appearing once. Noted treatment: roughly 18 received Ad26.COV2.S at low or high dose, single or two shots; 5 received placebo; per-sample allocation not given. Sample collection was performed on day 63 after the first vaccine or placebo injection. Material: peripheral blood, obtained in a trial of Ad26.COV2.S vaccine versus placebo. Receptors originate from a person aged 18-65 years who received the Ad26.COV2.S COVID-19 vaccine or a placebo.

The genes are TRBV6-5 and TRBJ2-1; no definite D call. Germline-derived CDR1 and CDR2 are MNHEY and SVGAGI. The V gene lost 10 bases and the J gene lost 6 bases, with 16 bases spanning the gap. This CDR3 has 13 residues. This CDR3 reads CATGGAPTNEQFF. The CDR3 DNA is TGTGCCACAGGTGGAGCCCCTACCAATGAGCAGTTCTTC.

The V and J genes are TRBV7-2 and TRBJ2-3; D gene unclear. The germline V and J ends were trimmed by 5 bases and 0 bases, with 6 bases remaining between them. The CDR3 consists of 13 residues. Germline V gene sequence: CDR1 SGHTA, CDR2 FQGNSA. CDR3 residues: CASSQYSTDTQYF. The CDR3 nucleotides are TGTGCCAGCAGCCAATACAGCACAGATACGCAGTATTTT.

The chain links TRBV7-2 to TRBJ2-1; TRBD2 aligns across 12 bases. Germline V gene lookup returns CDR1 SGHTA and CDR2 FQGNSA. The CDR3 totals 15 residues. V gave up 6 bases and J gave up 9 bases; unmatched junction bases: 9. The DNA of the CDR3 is TGTGCCAGCAGTTTGCTAGCGGGGGGGCCAGGTGAGCAGTTCTTC. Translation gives CASSLLAGGPGEQFF.

The CDR3 spells CASSYSGQANYGGYTF. CDR3 nucleotides: TGTGCCAGCAGTTACTCGGGACAGGCCAACTATGGCGGCTACACCTTC. This chain links TRBV6-2 or TRBV6-3 with TRBJ1-2, with 8 bases aligning to TRBD1. Germline V CDR1 and CDR2: MNHEY, SVGEGT. The CDR3 sequence is 16 residues long. Trimming cost V 0 bases and J 8 bases; bases outside gene matches: 11.

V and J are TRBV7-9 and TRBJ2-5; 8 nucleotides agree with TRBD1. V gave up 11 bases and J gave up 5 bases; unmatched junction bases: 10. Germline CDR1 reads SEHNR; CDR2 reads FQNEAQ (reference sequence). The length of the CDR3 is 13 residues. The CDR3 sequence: CAGSTGGYETQYF. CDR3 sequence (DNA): TGTGCCGGTTCCACAGGGGGATATGAGACCCAGTACTTC. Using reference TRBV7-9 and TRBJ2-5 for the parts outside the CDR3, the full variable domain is DTGVSQNPRHKITKRGQNVTFRCDPISEHNRLYWYRQTLGQGPEFLTYFQNEAQLEKSRLLSDRFSAERPKGSFSTLEIQRTEQGDSAMYLCAGSTGGYETQYFGPGTRLLVL.

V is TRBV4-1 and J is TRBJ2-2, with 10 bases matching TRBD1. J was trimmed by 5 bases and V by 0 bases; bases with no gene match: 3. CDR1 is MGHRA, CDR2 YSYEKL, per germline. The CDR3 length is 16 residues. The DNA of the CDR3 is TGCGCCAGCAGCCAAGACGGGACAGGGGCTACCGGGGAGCTGTTTTTT. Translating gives CASSQDGTGATGELFF.

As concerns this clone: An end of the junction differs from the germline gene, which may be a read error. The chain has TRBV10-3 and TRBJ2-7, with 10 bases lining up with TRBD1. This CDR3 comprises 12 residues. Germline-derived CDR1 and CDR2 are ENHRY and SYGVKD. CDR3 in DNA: TGTGCCATCAGTTCACCGGGACAGGGGCTGGCCTTC. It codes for CAISSPGQGLAF.

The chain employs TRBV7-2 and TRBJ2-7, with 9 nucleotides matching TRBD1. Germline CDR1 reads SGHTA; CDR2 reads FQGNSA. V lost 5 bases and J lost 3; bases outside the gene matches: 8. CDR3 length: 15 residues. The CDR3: CASSLGGTGNYEQYF. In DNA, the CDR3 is TGTGCCAGCAGCCTTGGCGGGACAGGGAACTACGAGCAGTACTTC. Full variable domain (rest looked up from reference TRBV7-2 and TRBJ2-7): GAGVSQSPSNKVTEKGKDVELRCDPISGHTALYWYRQSLGQGLEFLIYFQGNSAPDKSGLPSDRFSAERTGGSVSTLTIQRTQQEDSAVYLCASSLGGTGNYEQYFGPGTRLTVT.

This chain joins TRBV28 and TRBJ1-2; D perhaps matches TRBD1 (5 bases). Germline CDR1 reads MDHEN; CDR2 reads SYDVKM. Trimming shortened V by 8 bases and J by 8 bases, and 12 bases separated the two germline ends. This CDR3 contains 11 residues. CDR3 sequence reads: CASRGVEGYTF. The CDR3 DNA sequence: TGTGCCAGCCGAGGGGTAGAAGGCTACACCTTC.

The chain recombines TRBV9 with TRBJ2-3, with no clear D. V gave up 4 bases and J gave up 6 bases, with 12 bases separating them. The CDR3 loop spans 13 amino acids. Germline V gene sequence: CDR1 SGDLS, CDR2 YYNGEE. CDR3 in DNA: TGTGCCAGCAGCCTAACCCCTAAGGATACGCAGTATTTT. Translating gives CASSLTPKDTQYF.

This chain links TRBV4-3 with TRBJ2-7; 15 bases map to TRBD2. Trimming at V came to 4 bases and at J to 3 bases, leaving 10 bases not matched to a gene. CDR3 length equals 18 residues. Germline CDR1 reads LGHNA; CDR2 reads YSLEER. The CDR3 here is CASSPYVGLAGGFYEQYF. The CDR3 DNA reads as TGCGCCAGCAGCCCGTACGTTGGACTAGCGGGGGGGTTCTACGAGCAGTACTTC.

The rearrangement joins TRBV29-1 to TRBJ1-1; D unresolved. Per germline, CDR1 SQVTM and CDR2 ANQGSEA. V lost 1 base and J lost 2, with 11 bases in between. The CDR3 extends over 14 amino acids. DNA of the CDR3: TGCAGCGTTGAAGGGAGGTTAGGAAACACTGAAGCTTTCTTT. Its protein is CSVEGRLGNTEAFF.

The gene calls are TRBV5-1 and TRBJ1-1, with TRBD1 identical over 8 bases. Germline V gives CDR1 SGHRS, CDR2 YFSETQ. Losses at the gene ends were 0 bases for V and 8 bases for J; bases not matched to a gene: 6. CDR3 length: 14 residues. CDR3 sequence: CASSLVGTGAEAFF. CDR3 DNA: TGCGCCAGCAGCTTGGTTGGGACAGGAGCCGAAGCTTTCTTT.

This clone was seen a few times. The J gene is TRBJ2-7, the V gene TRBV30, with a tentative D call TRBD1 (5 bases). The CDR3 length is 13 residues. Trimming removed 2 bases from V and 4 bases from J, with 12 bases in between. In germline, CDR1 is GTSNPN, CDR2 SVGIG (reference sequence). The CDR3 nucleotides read TGTGCCTGGAGTATCCCCAGGGTATACGAGCAGTACTTC. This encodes CAWSIPRVYEQYF. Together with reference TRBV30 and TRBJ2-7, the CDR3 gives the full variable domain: SQTIHQWPATLVQPVGSPLSLECTVEGTSNPNLYWYRQAAGRGLQLLFYSVGIGQISSEVPQNLSASRPQDRQFILSSKKLLLSDSGFYLCAWSIPRVYEQYFGPGTRLTVT.

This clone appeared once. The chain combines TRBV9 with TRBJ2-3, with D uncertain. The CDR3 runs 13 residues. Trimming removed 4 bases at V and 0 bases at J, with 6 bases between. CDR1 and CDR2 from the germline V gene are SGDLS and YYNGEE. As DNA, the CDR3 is TGTGCCAGCAGCTCGACTAGCACAGATACGCAGTATTTT. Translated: CASSSTSTDTQYF.

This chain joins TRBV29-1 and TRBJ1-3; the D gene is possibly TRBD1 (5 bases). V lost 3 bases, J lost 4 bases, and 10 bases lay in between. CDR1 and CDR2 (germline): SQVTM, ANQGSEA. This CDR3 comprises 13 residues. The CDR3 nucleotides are TGCAGCGTTGACCCAGGGTTCGGAAACACCATATATTTT. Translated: CSVDPGFGNTIYF.

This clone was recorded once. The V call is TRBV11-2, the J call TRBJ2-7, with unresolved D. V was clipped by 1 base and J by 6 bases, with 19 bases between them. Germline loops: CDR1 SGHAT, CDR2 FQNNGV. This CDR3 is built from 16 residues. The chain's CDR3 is CASSLVVGGGPLEQYF. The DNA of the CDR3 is TGTGCCAGCAGCTTAGTAGTAGGTGGCGGCCCCCTCGAGCAGTACTTC.

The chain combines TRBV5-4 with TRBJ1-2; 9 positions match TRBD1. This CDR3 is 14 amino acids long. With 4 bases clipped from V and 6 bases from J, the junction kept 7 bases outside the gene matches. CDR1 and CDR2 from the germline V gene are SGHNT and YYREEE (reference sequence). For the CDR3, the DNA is TGTGCCAGCAGCCCGGTGGGACAGGGAGATGGCTACACCTTC. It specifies CASSPVGQGDGYTF.

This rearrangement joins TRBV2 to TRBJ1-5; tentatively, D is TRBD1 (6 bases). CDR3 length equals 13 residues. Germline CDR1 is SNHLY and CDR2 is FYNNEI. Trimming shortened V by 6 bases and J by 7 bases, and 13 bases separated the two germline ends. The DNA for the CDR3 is TGTGCCAGCAGAAGTACAGGGTTCCAGCCCCAGCATTTT. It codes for CASRSTGFQPQHF.

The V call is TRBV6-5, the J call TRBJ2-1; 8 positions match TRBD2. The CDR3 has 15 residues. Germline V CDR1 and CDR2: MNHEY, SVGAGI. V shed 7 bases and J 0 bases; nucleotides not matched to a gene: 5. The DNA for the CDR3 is TGTGCCAGCAAGCCTAGCGGGTTCTCCTACAATGAGCAGTTCTTC. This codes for CASKPSGFSYNEQFF.

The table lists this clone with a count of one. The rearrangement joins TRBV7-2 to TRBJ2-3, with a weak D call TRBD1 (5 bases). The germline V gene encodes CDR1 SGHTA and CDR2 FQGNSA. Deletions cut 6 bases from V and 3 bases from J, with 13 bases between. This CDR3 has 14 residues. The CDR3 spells CASRSTGGTDTQYF. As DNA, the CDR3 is TGTGCCAGCAGGTCTACAGGTGGGACAGATACGCAGTATTTT.

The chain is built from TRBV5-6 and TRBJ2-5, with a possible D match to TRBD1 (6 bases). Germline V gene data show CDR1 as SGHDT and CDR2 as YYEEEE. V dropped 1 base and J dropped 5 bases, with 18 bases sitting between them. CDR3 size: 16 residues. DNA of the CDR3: TGTGCCAGCAGCTTGACAGGGAAGGGGACAAGGGAGACCCAGTACTTC. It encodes CASSLTGKGTRETQYF.